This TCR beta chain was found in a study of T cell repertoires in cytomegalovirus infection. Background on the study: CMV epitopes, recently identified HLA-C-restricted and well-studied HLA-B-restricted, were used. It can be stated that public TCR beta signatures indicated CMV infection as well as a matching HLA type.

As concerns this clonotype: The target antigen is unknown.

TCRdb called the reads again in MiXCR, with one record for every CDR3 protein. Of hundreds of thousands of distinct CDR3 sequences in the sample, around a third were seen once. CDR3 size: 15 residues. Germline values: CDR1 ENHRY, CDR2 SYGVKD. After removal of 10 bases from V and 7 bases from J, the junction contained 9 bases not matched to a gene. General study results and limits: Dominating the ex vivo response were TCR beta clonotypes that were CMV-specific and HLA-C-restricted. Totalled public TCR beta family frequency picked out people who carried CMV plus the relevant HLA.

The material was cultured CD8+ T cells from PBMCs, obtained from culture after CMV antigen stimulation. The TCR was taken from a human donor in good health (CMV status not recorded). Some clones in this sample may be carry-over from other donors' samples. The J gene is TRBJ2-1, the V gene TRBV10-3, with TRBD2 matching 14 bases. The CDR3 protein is CATGTSGGSRNEQFF. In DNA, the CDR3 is TGTGCCACCGGGACTAGCGGGGGCTCTCGGAATGAGCAGTTCTTC.